One and the same sample provided the 17 T cell receptor beta chains below, sequenced in a study of OX40 agonist ivuxolimab in advanced cancers. Sequenced by immunoSEQ multiplex PCR; TCRdb stores in-frame clones only, minus some. Of fewer than 65,000 clones in the sample, 70% to 90% were seen once. Sequencing was performed on CD4+ or CD8+ T cells sorted from blood, taken in a trial of the OX40 agonist ivuxolimab. All receptors come from an adult with an advanced solid tumor such as melanoma, head and neck, liver or kidney cancer.

V gene TRBV7-2 combines with J gene TRBJ1-4, with D perhaps matching TRBD1 (6 bases). CDR3 length: 15 amino acids. Trimming took off 5 bases at V and 0 bases at J, with 10 bases between the two ends. Germline loops: CDR1 SGHTA, CDR2 FQGNSA. The CDR3 sequence: CASSRRTATNEKLFF. The CDR3 DNA follows: TGTGCCAGCAGCCGTCGGACAGCAACTAATGAAAAACTGTTTTTT.

This chain links TRBV7-8 with TRBJ1-2; TRBD1 might be the D (6 bases). Germline V gives CDR1 SGHVS, CDR2 FQNEAQ. V dropped 1 base and J dropped 2 bases, with 11 bases sitting between them. The CDR3 consists of 15 residues. CDR3 DNA: TGTGCCAGCAGCTTAGGCGGGGGGCGCAACTATGGCTACACCTTC. Its protein product is CASSLGGGRNYGYTF.

V and J are TRBV27 and TRBJ2-7, with 12 nucleotides matching TRBD1. V trimming: 0 bases; J trimming: 7 bases; junction bases outside the gene matches: 10. From germline, CDR1 is MNHEY and CDR2 SMNVEV (reference sequence). The CDR3 is made up of 17 amino acids. CDR3 coding DNA: TGTGCCAGCAGTTTATCATACGGGGGACAGGGGGCGCGGGAGCAGTACTTC. Translating gives CASSLSYGGQGAREQYF.

The chain joins TRBV7-9 to TRBJ2-1; 7 bases map to TRBD2. The CDR3 is 15 residues long. Germline assignment: CDR1 SEHNR and CDR2 FQNEAQ (reference sequence). Losses at the gene ends were 1 base for V and 7 bases for J; bases not matched to a gene: 7. CDR3 sequence reads: CASSLVGGRGNEQFF. For the CDR3, the DNA is TGTGCCAGCAGCTTAGTAGGCGGGAGAGGGAATGAGCAGTTCTTC.

This chain joins TRBV2 and TRBJ2-3; TRBD2 matches 8 bases. This CDR3 is built from 15 residues. V dropped 3 bases and J dropped 5; count of bases not matched to a gene: 7. Germline V gene data show CDR1 as SNHLY and CDR2 as FYNNEI. In nucleotides, the CDR3 is TGTGCCAGCAGTGACCGGGAGGGCCGTGGAGATACGCAGTATTTT. Amino acid sequence: CASSDREGRGDTQYF. Variable domain in full (rest from reference TRBV2 and TRBJ2-3): EPEVTQTPSHQVTQMGQEVILRCVPISNHLYFYWYRQILGQKVEFLVSFYNNEISEKSEIFDDQFSVERPDGSNFTLKIRSTKLEDSAMYFCASSDREGRGDTQYFGPGTRLTVL.

DNA for the CDR3: TGTGCCAGTAGTAAGACGGTGAACACCGGGGAGCTGTTTTTT. Translating it yields CASSKTVNTGELFF. The V gene is TRBV19, the J gene TRBJ2-2; D not resolved. Trimming pared 4 bases from V and 1 base from J, leaving 7 bases between. The CDR3 sequence is 14 residues long. Germline V gene sequence: CDR1 LNHDA, CDR2 SQIVND (reference sequence).

This clone was picked up one time. The V and J genes are TRBV5-1 and TRBJ2-1; 13 nucleotides match TRBD2. Trimming removed 3 bases from V and 2 bases from J; junction bases left unmatched: 2. The CDR3 loop spans 16 amino acids. The germline gives CDR1 SGHRS, CDR2 YFSETQ. The CDR3 sequence: CASSWTSGSTYNEQFF. The CDR3 DNA is TGCGCCAGCAGCTGGACTAGCGGGAGCACCTACAATGAGCAGTTCTTC.

This clone was counted a few times. The chain is built from TRBV19 and TRBJ1-2, with 7 bases matching TRBD1. The CDR3 is 12 residues long. Germline assignment: CDR1 LNHDA and CDR2 SQIVND (reference sequence). With 6 bases clipped from V and 7 bases from J, the junction kept 5 bases outside the gene matches. The CDR3, as DNA: TGTGCCAGTAGCGAACAGGGGATTGGCTACACCTTC. It is translated as CASSEQGIGYTF.

The rearrangement uses TRBV6-5 and TRBJ2-7; D remains unclear. The CDR3 is made up of 13 amino acids. The ends were cut back, 2 bases at V and 4 bases at J, with 9 bases in the middle. Germline V lookup: CDR1 MNHEY, CDR2 SVGAGI. The CDR3 DNA reads TGTGCCAGCAGTTACGCAGGTCGTTACGAGCAGTACTTC. Residues: CASSYAGRYEQYF.

The genes are TRBV11-2 and TRBJ2-7, with 10 positions matching TRBD1. The CDR3 sequence is 16 residues long. With V trimmed by 6 bases and J by 6 bases, 14 bases remained unmatched. The germline V gene has CDR1 SGHAT and CDR2 FQNNGV. The CDR3 coding sequence is TGTGCCAGCAGAACCATTCTCGGGACAGGGGTGTTCGAGCAGTACTTC. Amino acids: CASRTILGTGVFEQYF.

The V call is TRBV30, the J call TRBJ2-1, with D uncertain. This CDR3 region has 12 residues. Germline-derived CDR1 and CDR2 are GTSNPN and SVGIG (reference sequence). V was clipped by 2 bases and J by 10 bases, with 12 bases between them. The CDR3 sequence is CAWSPSREEQFF. In nucleotides, the CDR3 is TGTGCCTGGAGTCCCTCGCGCGAGGAGCAGTTCTTC.

The chain is built from TRBV7-9 and TRBJ1-6; TRBD1 is a possible D gene (5 bases). This CDR3 comprises 13 residues. Germline lookup yields CDR1 SEHNR and CDR2 FQNEAQ (reference sequence). Trimming removed 3 bases at V and 9 bases at J, with 9 bases between. The CDR3 loop is CASSLGEASPLHF. In DNA form, the CDR3 reads TGTGCCAGCAGCTTGGGGGAGGCTTCACCCCTCCACTTT. Using reference TRBV7-9 and TRBJ1-6 for the parts outside the CDR3, the full variable domain is DTGVSQNPRHKITKRGQNVTFRCDPISEHNRLYWYRQTLGQGPEFLTYFQNEAQLEKSRLLSDRFSAERPKGSFSTLEIQRTEQGDSAMYLCASSLGEASPLHFGNGTRLTVT.

As DNA, the CDR3 is TGCGCCAGCAGCTTGTGGACAGAGGTGGCCTACGAGCAGTACTTC. Translating it yields CASSLWTEVAYEQYF. This chain connects TRBV5-1 to TRBJ2-7; TRBD1 is a possible D gene (6 bases). This CDR3 is 15 amino acids long. Trimming shortened V by 1 base and J by 2 bases, and 13 bases separated the two germline ends. Germline CDR1 is SGHRS and CDR2 is YFSETQ.

The chain joins TRBV28 to TRBJ1-4; 10 bases fit TRBD1. The junction had 6 bases not matched to a gene; V was cut back by 5 bases and J by 6 bases. Germline V lookup: CDR1 MDHEN, CDR2 SYDVKM. The CDR3 totals 15 residues. CDR3 DNA sequence: TGTGCCAGCAGTCCCCCGGGACAGGGGTATGAAAAACTGTTTTTT. Protein product: CASSPPGQGYEKLFF.

The V gene is TRBV6-1, the J gene TRBJ2-3; 9 bases agree with TRBD1. Per the germline V gene, CDR1 is MNHNS and CDR2 is SASEGT. CDR3 length: 18 amino acids. V dropped 1 base and J dropped 6; count of bases not matched to a gene: 14. The CDR3: CASSEGLFRGQGWDTQYF. For the CDR3, the DNA is TGTGCCAGCAGTGAAGGGTTGTTCCGTGGACAGGGGTGGGATACGCAGTATTTT.

The gene calls are TRBV5-6 and TRBJ1-4; 8 bases align to TRBD1. V shed 0 bases and J 8 bases; nucleotides not matched to a gene: 15. Germline CDR1 and CDR2: SGHDT and YYEEEE. The CDR3 covers 18 residues. The CDR3 spells CASSLVRPSPTGDEKLFF. As DNA, the CDR3 is TGTGCCAGCAGCTTGGTTAGACCATCCCCGACAGGGGACGAAAAACTGTTTTTT. Full variable domain (missing parts from reference TRBV5-6 and TRBJ1-4): DAGVTQSPTHLIKTRGQQVTLRCSPKSGHDTVSWYQQALGQGPQFIFQYYEEEERQRGNFPDRFSGHQFPNYSSELNVNALLLGDSALYLCASSLVRPSPTGDEKLFFGSGTQLSVL.

This clone appeared once. This sequence joins TRBV12-2 and TRBJ1-4. TRBV12-2 is termed a pseudogene. The CDR3 consists of 16 residues. The CDR3 reads CASRLAAKGKAEKLFF. Here the CDR3 DNA reads TGTGCAAGTCGCTTAGCGGCCAAGGGCAAGGCTGAAAAACTGTTTTTT.